A selection of T cell receptor beta chains follows, all from one sample in a study of shared clonotypes between healthy human individuals. Libraries were prepared by immunoSEQ multiplex PCR; TCRdb keeps only in-frame clonotypes and omits some of them. There are some 2 million clones in the sample; just under 95% occur only once, and 0.9% to 1.4% lies in the top ten. The sample consisted of naive CD8+ T cells sorted from blood. All receptors derive from a man younger than 35 in good health. CDR3s include the opening cysteine and the closing phenylalanine or tryptophan. A D gene is named only where the DNA matches it firmly. Size is omitted from some rows. Given values are once, few, many or a class for expanded clones.

.,TRBD1,TRBV19,TRBJ1-2,TGTGCCAGTAGTATTCCTGCGACAGGGGACTATGGCTACACCTTC,CASSIPATGDYGYTF
once,.,TRBV7-9,TRBJ2-6,TGTGCCAGCAGCTTAGCTCTCGGAGCCTCTGGGGCCAACGTCCTGACTTTC,CASSLALGASGANVLTF
.,TRBD2,TRBV30,TRBJ2-1,TGTGCCTGGAGTGTACTTTCGGGGGGTGAGCAGTTCTTC,CAWSVLSGGEQFF
.,TRBD1,TRBV10-2,TRBJ2-5,TGCGCCAGCACCGAGAGTACAGGGGAAGAGACCCAGTACTTC,CASTESTGEETQYF
.,TRBD1,TRBV28,TRBJ1-5,TGTGCCAGCAGGGGACAGATCTATAGCAATCAGCCCCAGCATTTT,CASRGQIYSNQPQHF
.,TRBD1,TRBV5-6,TRBJ2-3,TGTGCCAGCAGCGAAGGACAGGGGGCAGATACGCAGTATTTT,CASSEGQGADTQYF
.,.,TRBV23-1,TRBJ2-1,TGCGCCAGCAGTCAACCGCCGGGACCACCATACAATGAGCAGTTCTTC,CASSQPPGPPYNEQFF
.,.,TRBV4-3,TRBJ2-7,TGCGCCAGCAGCCAAGGAACAGCGATAGGCGACGAGCAGTACTTC,CASSQGTAIGDEQYF
.,TRBD1,TRBV5-1,TRBJ1-4,TGCGCCAGCAGCTCGACAGGGACTAATGAAAAACTGTTTTTT,CASSSTGTNEKLFF
.,.,TRBV7-9,TRBJ2-3,TGTGCCAGCAGCTTACTCATGGGCCCCACAGATACGCAGTATTTT,CASSLLMGPTDTQYF
once,.,TRBV7-8,TRBJ1-3,TGTGCCAGCAGCTTAGCCGGAGTGCCCGGCTGGGCCTCTGGAAACACCATATATTTT,CASSLAGVPGWASGNTIYF
.,TRBD1,TRBV19,TRBJ1-1,TGTGCCAGTACCCTAAGGGGAGGGGGCTTGAACACTGAAGCTTTCTTT,CASTLRGGGLNTEAFF
.,.,TRBV10-1,TRBJ1-4,TGCGCCAGCAGTGAGGGCACAGAATCTAATGAAAAACTGTTTTTT,CASSEGTESNEKLFF
.,TRBD2,TRBV6-5,TRBJ2-5,TGTGCCAGCAGTTCCTCTCCGGGAGGGGCCCAAGAGACCCAGTACTTC,CASSSSPGGAQETQYF
.,.,TRBV7-2,TRBJ2-7,TGTGCCAGCTCATACGGCGCTAGCTCCTACGAGCAGTACTTC,CASSYGASSYEQYF
.,TRBD2,TRBV11-1,TRBJ2-5,TGTGCCAGCAGCTTTGGGAGCGGGGGGTTATGGGAGACCCAGTACTTC,CASSFGSGGLWETQYF
.,.,TRBV7-3,TRBJ2-7,TGTGCCAGCAGCCCGACCGGAGGCGAGCAGTACTTC,CASSPTGGEQYF
.,.,TRBV27,TRBJ2-1,TGTGCCAGCAGTTTATCAGGACCCCAGCCCAATCACAATGAGCAGTTCTTC,CASSLSGPQPNHNEQFF
.,.,TRBV6-4,TRBJ2-7,TGTGCCAGCAGTGACGCGGACAGTCCTCTCTACGAGCAGTACTTC,CASSDADSPLYEQYF
.,.,TRBV19,TRBJ2-1,TGTGCCAGTAGTACCTCCGGGGGCCCTTACAATGAGCAGTTCTTC,CASSTSGGPYNEQFF
once,TRBD2,TRBV10-2,TRBJ2-7,TGCGCCAGCAGTACTAGCGGGGACTTCTACGAGCAGTACTTC,CASSTSGDFYEQYF
.,.,TRBV10-3,TRBJ1-4,TGTGCCATCAGTCAAGGGGGAATTGACGAAAAACTGTTTTTT,CAISQGGIDEKLFF
.,.,TRBV2,TRBJ2-5,TGTGCCAGCAACCCCGTTGGTGGAGAGACCCAGTACTTC,CASNPVGGETQYF
.,.,TRBV6-1,TRBJ2-7,TGTGCCAGCAGTGAAGATCACAGCTACGAGCAGTACTTC,CASSEDHSYEQYF
.,.,TRBV5-8,TRBJ1-5,TGTGCCAGCAGTCCAACAGGTCAGCCCCAGCATTTT,CASSPTGQPQHF
.,TRBD2,TRBV6-5,TRBJ2-5,TGTGCCAGCAGTTACTCAGAGCGGGGCCAAGAGACCCAGTACTTC,CASSYSERGQETQYF
.,.,TRBV4-1,TRBJ2-3,TGCGCCAGCAGCCAAGGACAGACCCGCACAGATACGCAGTATTTT,CASSQGQTRTDTQYF
.,.,TRBV4-1,TRBJ2-7,TGCGCCAGCAGCTCCCGGGACCACTACGAGCAGTACTTC,CASSSRDHYEQYF
.,TRBD1,TRBV9,TRBJ2-7,TGTGCCAGCAGCGACCACGGGACAGGGAACTACGAGCAGTACTTC,CASSDHGTGNYEQYF
.,.,TRBV2,TRBJ1-1,TGTGCCAGCAGTGAGTGGACAGAGAGTACTTTCTTT,CASSEWTESTFF
.,.,TRBV6-5,TRBJ1-5,TGTGCCAGCAGTCCAGTTCCTGGATCCAATCAGCCCCAGCATTTT,CASSPVPGSNQPQHF
once,TRBD2,TRBV7-9,TRBJ2-2,TGTGCCAGCAGCCCTAGCGGGAGGGCCGGGGAGCTGTTTTTT,CASSPSGRAGELFF
.,TRBD1,TRBV5-4,TRBJ1-2,TGTGCCAGCAGCTTACAGGGGTCCCTTAACTATGGCTACACCTTC,CASSLQGSLNYGYTF
.,TRBD1,TRBV25-1,TRBJ2-7,TGTGCCAGCAGTGCTAATGACAGGGGGTACGAGCAGTACTTC,CASSANDRGYEQYF
.,TRBD1,TRBV18,TRBJ2-5,TGTGCCAGCTCACCACCGAGGACAGGGGAGGGCCAAGAGACCCAGTACTTC,CASSPPRTGEGQETQYF
.,TRBD2,TRBV4-1,TRBJ2-7,TGCGCCAGCAGCCAGGATTTTAGCGGGGGGGCCTACGAGCAGTACTTC,CASSQDFSGGAYEQYF